The clone carrying this T cell receptor (beta chain) was found a few times. Trimming removed 4 bases from V and 6 bases from J, with 18 bases in between. Germline CDR1 and CDR2: LGHNA and YSLEER. The CDR3 has 15 residues. TCRdb passed the 5' RACE reads through MiXCR, listing each CDR3 protein once. The sample contains about 80,000 distinct CDR3 sequences, 12% of which appear only once. The source of the sample is a study of early T cells in non-severe SARS-CoV-2 infection. This sample comprised whole blood, obtained at baseline. The clonotype comes from an adult who was a healthcare worker with PCR-confirmed SARS-CoV-2 infection or an uninfected control (not recorded which). The donor label of this sample is uncertain. The V and J genes are TRBV4-3 and TRBJ1-2; D remains unclear. The CDR3 is CASSPVASPGDGYTF. CDR3 nucleotides: TGCGCCAGCAGCCCGGTTGCGAGTCCCGGCGATGGCTACACCTTC.